This T cell receptor (beta chain) originates from a study of T cells in Graves' hyperthyroidism and ophthalmopathy. Authors of the study amplified TCR beta CDR3 regions from RNA transcripts. The HTBI primer set was used in a first-round RT-PCR of the TCR CDR3. TCRdb reanalysed the multiplex PCR reads using MiXCR and keeps one entry per CDR3 protein. The sample carries approximately 430,000 distinct CDR3 sequences, 14% to 15% recorded once. The CDR3 spans 16 residues. Germline V gene lookup returns CDR1 SEHNR and CDR2 FQNEAQ (reference sequence). V lost 5 bases and J 6 bases, leaving 19 bases between the germline ends.

The chain recombines TRBV7-9 with TRBJ2-2, with a possible D match to TRBD1 (5 bases). The clonotype originates from a man between 18 and 35 years old with Graves' ophthalmopathy. Sequencing used blood. CDR3 in amino acids: CASSKNRLRPAGELFF. CDR3 DNA sequence: TGTGCCAGCAGCAAAAACAGGCTGCGGCCGGCCGGGGAGCTGTTTTTT.